The 25 T cell receptor beta chains below were found in one sample sequenced in a study of blood T cells in healthy people across ages. Next came a second PCR, run for about 7 to 12 cycles, which used a sample-barcoded 5' primer along with a J-beta primer mix. TCRdb reprocessed the 5' RACE reads via MiXCR and lists one record per CDR3 protein. The sample yields some 1.8 million distinct CDR3 sequences, roughly two fifths seen once. The sequencing input was blood. The source is a human donor in good health.

This clonotype was seen only a few times. This chain uses TRBV6-5 with TRBJ1-2, with D maybe TRBD1 (5 bases). Germline assignment: CDR1 MNHEY and CDR2 SVGAGI. CDR3 length: 14 residues. The germline V and J ends were trimmed by 6 bases and 8 bases, with 19 bases remaining between them. Written as DNA, the CDR3 is TGTGCCAGCAGACCCCCCGAGGGGATAGAGGGCTACACCTTC. It codes for CASRPPEGIEGYTF.

The V and J genes are TRBV4-3 and TRBJ2-3; 9 bases align to TRBD2. The CDR3 totals 15 residues. The ends lost 0 bases at V and 6 bases at J; junction bases unmatched: 4. In germline, CDR1 is LGHNA, CDR2 YSLEER. CDR3 in amino acids: CASSQDRLAGDTQYF. In DNA, the CDR3 is TGCGCCAGCAGCCAAGATCGGCTAGCGGGGGATACGCAGTATTTT.

This clonotype was seen only a few times. The V gene is TRBV4-3, the J gene TRBJ1-4, with D unclear. Per the germline V gene, CDR1 is LGHNA and CDR2 is YSLEER. CDR3 size: 15 residues. Trimming shortened V by 5 bases and J by 8 bases, and 18 bases separated the two germline ends. The CDR3 protein is CASSGNGLQGEKLFF. CDR3 in DNA: TGCGCCAGCAGCGGGAACGGACTCCAAGGGGAAAAACTGTTTTTT.

The chain recombines TRBV18 with TRBJ1-5, with TRBD1 identical over 9 bases. Germline lookup yields CDR1 KGHSH and CDR2 LQKENI. This CDR3 contains 16 residues. V dropped 5 bases and J dropped 9; count of bases not matched to a gene: 14. This chain's CDR3 is CASSSTSGQGVMPQHF. In DNA form, the CDR3 reads TGTGCCAGCTCATCTACATCGGGACAGGGAGTCATGCCCCAGCATTTT. Looking up the rest from reference TRBV18 and TRBJ1-5 gives the full variable domain: NAGVMQNPRHLVRRRGQEARLRCSPMKGHSHVYWYRQLPEEGLKFMVYLQKENIIDESGMPKERFSAEFPKEGPSILRIQQVVRGDSAAYFCASSSTSGQGVMPQHFGDGTRLSIL.

On this clonotype itself: At one end the junction does not follow the germline gene, possibly because of a read error. V and J are TRBV7-2 and TRBJ1-4; D gene uncertain. The CDR3 contains 13 residues. Germline CDR1 is SGHTA and CDR2 is FQGNSA. CDR3 coding DNA: TGTGCCAGCAGCTTATTAGTCTATGAAAAACTGGTTTTT. This encodes CASSLLVYEKLVF.

The chain links TRBV10-3 to TRBJ1-1; D may be TRBD1 (5 bases). The ends were cut back, 6 bases at V and 8 bases at J, with 13 bases in the middle. The length of the CDR3 is 12 residues. The V gene's germline CDR1 is ENHRY and CDR2 SYGVKD. CDR3 region: CAIRPPDREAFF. The CDR3 DNA reads as TGTGCCATCAGACCCCCTGACAGAGAAGCTTTCTTT.

This clonotype was observed a handful of times. The chain recombines TRBV12-3 or TRBV12-4 with TRBJ2-1, with TRBD1 as a possible D gene (5 bases). The V and J ends lost 11 bases and 6 bases respectively, with 23 bases between them. The CDR3 spans 15 residues. CDR3 protein: CAVTRDLVGANEQFF. The CDR3, as DNA: TGTGCCGTAACACGCGATTTAGTAGGGGCCAATGAGCAGTTCTTC.

A few counts support this clonotype. One end of the junction is discordant with germline, which a read error may explain. The chain has TRBV7-3 and TRBJ2-6; TRBD2 aligns across 7 bases. The germline gives CDR1 SGHTA, CDR2 FQGTGA. This CDR3 is built from 14 residues. CDR3 coding DNA: TGTGCCAGCAGCTTAGCTGGGGGGGTCAACGTCCTGACTTTC. Translated, it gives CASSLAGGVNVLTF. The full variable domain, with the rest looked up from reference TRBV7-3 and TRBJ2-6, is GAGVSQTPSNKVTEKGKYVELRCDPISGHTALYWYRQSLGQGPEFLIYFQGTGAADDSGLPNDRFFAVRPEGSVSTLKIQRTERGDSAVYLCASSLAGGVNVLTFGAGSRLTVL.

The chain links TRBV29-1 to TRBJ2-1, with 14 positions matching TRBD2. Germline CDR1 is SQVTM and CDR2 is ANQGSEA. The length of the CDR3 is 13 residues. V lost 6 bases to trimming and J lost 8 bases; unmatched junction nucleotides: 3. The CDR3 DNA is TGCAGCGTGGGGACTAGCGGGGGCTATGAGCAGTTCTTC. Its protein product is CSVGTSGGYEQFF.

The chain links TRBV2 to TRBJ2-3; the match to TRBD2 covers 9 bases. The CDR3 has 16 amino acids. Germline assignment: CDR1 SNHLY and CDR2 FYNNEI. V shed 3 bases, J shed 0 bases, and the junction held 4 bases outside the gene matches. The CDR3 region is CASSEWTSDSTDTQYF. CDR3 sequence (DNA): TGTGCCAGCAGTGAGTGGACTAGCGATAGCACAGATACGCAGTATTTT.

The J gene is TRBJ2-5, the V gene TRBV12-3 or TRBV12-4; 7 nucleotides align to TRBD1. The V and J ends lost 5 bases and 5 bases, in that order; junction bases with no gene match: 5. The CDR3 covers 13 residues. CDR3: CASSETGLETQYF. The CDR3 region has the DNA TGTGCCAGCAGTGAGACAGGGCTGGAGACCCAGTACTTC.

Only a few counts were recorded for this clonotype. The J gene is TRBJ2-1, the V gene TRBV6-6; 9 nucleotides line up with TRBD1. Germline CDR1 MNHNY, CDR2 SVGAGI (reference sequence). This CDR3 region has 16 residues. The V gene end was trimmed by 2 bases and the J gene end by 8 bases; junction bases not matched to a gene: 10. CDR3 nucleotide sequence: TGTGCCAGCAGTTACACAACAGGGGGCGCGTTTGATGAGCAGTTCTTC. Its protein is CASSYTTGGAFDEQFF.

This clonotype was seen a few times. The J gene is TRBJ2-3, the V gene TRBV7-2; the match to TRBD2 covers 9 bases. The CDR3 covers 17 residues. Germline-derived CDR1 and CDR2 are SGHTA and FQGNSA. The V gene end was trimmed by 4 bases and the J gene end by 5 bases; junction bases not matched to a gene: 13. The chain's CDR3 is CASSSPRGGGAEDTQYF. In DNA form, the CDR3 reads TGTGCCAGCAGCTCGCCTCGGGGCGGGGGGGCAGAAGATACGCAGTATTTT.

The genes are TRBV10-3 and TRBJ1-5; weak D call: TRBD1 (6 bases). V was pared by 10 bases and J by 7 bases, with 20 bases between. The CDR3 is 14 amino acids. In germline, CDR1 is ENHRY, CDR2 SYGVKD. The CDR3 DNA sequence: TGTGCCACCCAAGGGCAGGGGCCACGGCAGCCCCAGCATTTT. Its translation: CATQGQGPRQPQHF.

This clonotype was observed a handful of times. The chain combines TRBV20-1 with TRBJ2-7, with TRBD1 identical over 8 bases. The V gene end was trimmed by 5 bases and the J gene end by 2 bases; junction bases not matched to a gene: 5. Germline assignment: CDR1 DFQATT and CDR2 SNEGSKA (reference sequence). This CDR3 has 13 amino acids. CDR3 nucleotide sequence: TGCAGTGCTCACCGGGACAGGACCTACGAGCAGTACTTC. Its protein is CSAHRDRTYEQYF.

The CDR3 sequence: CASSYFPVTYEQYF. CDR3 bases: TGTGCCAGCAGTTACTTTCCAGTTACCTACGAGCAGTACTTC. The V call is TRBV6-6, the J call TRBJ2-7; no reliable D call. V was clipped by 1 base and J by 2 bases, with 9 bases between them. This CDR3 has 14 amino acids. The V gene's germline CDR1 is MNHNY and CDR2 SVGAGI (reference sequence).

This clonotype was counted a few times. The J gene is TRBJ1-2, the V gene TRBV7-3; D might be TRBD1 (5 bases). V was pared by 0 bases and J by 6 bases, with 17 bases between. The CDR3 runs to 16 residues. Germline CDR1 SGHTA, CDR2 FQGTGA. For the CDR3, the DNA is TGTGCCAGCAGCTTAACGCCCAGGGAAGTATCAGATGGCTACACCTTC. Protein sequence: CASSLTPREVSDGYTF.

This clonotype showed up just a few times. The chain carries TRBV27 and TRBJ2-1, with D possibly being TRBD1 (6 bases). Trimming left V 6 bases short and J 10 bases short, with 22 bases between. The CDR3 has 15 amino acids. The germline V gene encodes CDR1 MNHEY and CDR2 SMNVEV (reference sequence). CDR3 sequence (DNA): TGTGCCAGCAGCCCCTTTAACACAGGGCTCGGGGAGCAGTTCTTC. Protein: CASSPFNTGLGEQFF.

Only a few counts were recorded for this clonotype. J is TRBJ2-3 and V is TRBV11-3; D is perhaps TRBD1 (6 bases). In germline, CDR1 is SGHNT, CDR2 YENEEA. The V end lost 6 bases, the J end lost 6 bases, and 16 bases lay between the germline ends. CDR3 size: 14 residues. For the CDR3, the DNA is TGTGCCAGCAGAACTCAGGGGTATTCGGATACGCAGTATTTT. Encoded protein: CASRTQGYSDTQYF.

The genes are TRBV6-2 or TRBV6-3 and TRBJ2-3; D gene ambiguous. From germline, CDR1 is MNHEY and CDR2 SVGEGT. CDR3 length: 15 amino acids. V was pared by 0 bases and J by 4 bases, with 11 bases between. CDR3 sequence: CASSYSFPVADTQYF. The CDR3 bases are TGTGCCAGCAGTTACTCCTTTCCGGTCGCAGATACGCAGTATTTT.

The genes are TRBV28 and TRBJ2-7, with 7 bases identical to TRBD1. The CDR3 is 15 residues long. Germline trimming cut 5 bases from V and 3 bases from J; bases unmatched to any gene: 10. Germline values: CDR1 MDHEN, CDR2 SYDVKM. CDR3 in DNA: TGTGCCAGCAGTCTCACCGGGGACAGCGTCTACGAGCAGTACTTC. Residues: CASSLTGDSVYEQYF.

This clonotype was counted ten times or more. The chain joins TRBV4-2 to TRBJ1-2; D possibly corresponds to TRBD1 (6 bases). Looked up from germline, CDR1 is LGHNA and CDR2 is YNFKEQ. CDR3 length: 15 amino acids. Trimming took 3 bases from V and 2 from J, leaving 13 bases between them. Here the CDR3 reads CASSQTGQPNYGYTF. In DNA form, the CDR3 reads TGTGCCAGCAGCCAGACCGGACAGCCGAACTATGGCTACACCTTC.

CDR3 protein: CSVGQGPYYEQYF. In DNA form, the CDR3 reads TGCAGCGTTGGCCAGGGACCTTACTACGAGCAGTACTTC. The rearrangement links TRBV29-1 to TRBJ2-7; D may match TRBD1 or TRBD2 (5 bases each). The CDR3 is 13 amino acids. V shed 4 bases and J shed 3 bases, with 13 bases lying between them. Germline V gene sequence: CDR1 SQVTM, CDR2 ANQGSEA.

For the CDR3, the DNA is TGTGCCGAAGGGACTAGCGGCTACACAGATACGCAGTATTTT. Amino acids: CAEGTSGYTDTQYF. The chain joins TRBV7-2 to TRBJ2-3, with 11 bases aligning to TRBD2. The germline gives CDR1 SGHTA, CDR2 FQGNSA. V shed 11 bases, J shed 2 bases, and the junction held 6 bases outside the gene matches. This CDR3 comprises 14 residues.

This clonotype has more than one count but fewer than ten. The chain couples TRBV29-1 to TRBJ2-5, with 12 bases fitting TRBD1. Germline V CDR1 and CDR2: SQVTM, ANQGSEA. CDR3 length: 14 residues. Trimming took 6 bases from V and 1 from J; bases not matched to a gene: 3. The CDR3 region has the DNA TGCAGCGTGGGGACAGGGGGCTTCCAAGAGACCCAGTACTTC. Amino acids: CSVGTGGFQETQYF. Supplemented by reference TRBV29-1 and TRBJ2-5, the full variable domain reads SAVISQKPSRDICQRGTSLTIQCQVDSQVTMMFWYRQQPGQSLTLIATANQGSEATYESGFVIDKFPISRPNLTFSTLTVSNMSPEDSSIYLCSVGTGGFQETQYFGPGTRLLVL.